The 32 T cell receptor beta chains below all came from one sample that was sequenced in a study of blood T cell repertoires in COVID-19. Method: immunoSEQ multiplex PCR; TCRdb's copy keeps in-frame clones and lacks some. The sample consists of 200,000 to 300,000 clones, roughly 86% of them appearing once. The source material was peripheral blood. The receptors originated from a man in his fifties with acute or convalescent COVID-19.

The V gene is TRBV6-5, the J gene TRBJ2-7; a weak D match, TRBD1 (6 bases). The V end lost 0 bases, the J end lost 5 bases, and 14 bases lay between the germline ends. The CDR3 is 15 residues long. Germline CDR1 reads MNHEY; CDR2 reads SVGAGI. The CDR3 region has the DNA TGTGCCAGCAGTTACTCGCTGCTCAGGGGTGACGAGCAGTACTTC. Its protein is CASSYSLLRGDEQYF.

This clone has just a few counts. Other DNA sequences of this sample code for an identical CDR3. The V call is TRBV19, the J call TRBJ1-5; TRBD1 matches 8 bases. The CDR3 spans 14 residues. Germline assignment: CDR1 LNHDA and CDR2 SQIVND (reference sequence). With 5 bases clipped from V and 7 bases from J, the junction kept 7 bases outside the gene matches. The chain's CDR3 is CASSFTGGGQPQHF. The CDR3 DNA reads TGTGCCAGTAGTTTTACAGGGGGGGGACAGCCCCAGCATTTT.

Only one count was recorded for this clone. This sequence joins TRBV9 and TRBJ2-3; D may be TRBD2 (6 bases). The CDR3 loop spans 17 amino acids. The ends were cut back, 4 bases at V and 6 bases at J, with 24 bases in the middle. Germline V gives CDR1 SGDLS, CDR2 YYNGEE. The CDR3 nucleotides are TGTGCCAGCAGCCCCCGAGACCCTTCTTGGAGGGCCGATACGCAGTATTTT. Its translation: CASSPRDPSWRADTQYF.

CDR3 sequence reads: CASSWGGGKRGEKLFF. DNA for the CDR3: TGTGCCAGCAGCTGGGGCGGGGGAAAACGAGGTGAAAAACTGTTTTTT. This chain links TRBV3-1 (or the pseudogene TRBV3-2) with TRBJ1-4; D possibly corresponds to TRBD1 (5 bases). The CDR3 sequence is 16 residues long. Trimming removed 5 bases from V and 7 bases from J, with 20 bases in between. Germline V lookup: CDR1 LGHDT, CDR2 YNNKEL (reference sequence).

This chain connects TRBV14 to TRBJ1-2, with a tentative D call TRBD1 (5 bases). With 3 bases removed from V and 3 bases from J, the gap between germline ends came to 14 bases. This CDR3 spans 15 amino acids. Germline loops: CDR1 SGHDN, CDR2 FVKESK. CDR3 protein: CASSHVQLRDYGYTF. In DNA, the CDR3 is TGTGCCAGCAGCCACGTTCAGCTCAGGGACTATGGCTACACCTTC. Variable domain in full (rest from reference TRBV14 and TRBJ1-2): EAGVTQFPSHSVIEKGQTVTLRCDPISGHDNLYWYRRVMGKEIKFLLHFVKESKQDESGMPNNRFLAERTGGTYSTLKVQPAELEDSGVYFCASSHVQLRDYGYTFGSGTRLTVV.

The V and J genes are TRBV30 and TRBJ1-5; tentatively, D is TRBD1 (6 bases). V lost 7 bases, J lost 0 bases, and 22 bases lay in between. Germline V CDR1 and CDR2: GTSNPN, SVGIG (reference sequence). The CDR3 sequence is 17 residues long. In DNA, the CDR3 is TGTGCCTCTCACTCACCCCCGGGACACCATAGCAATCAGCCCCAGCATTTT. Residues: CASHSPPGHHSNQPQHF.

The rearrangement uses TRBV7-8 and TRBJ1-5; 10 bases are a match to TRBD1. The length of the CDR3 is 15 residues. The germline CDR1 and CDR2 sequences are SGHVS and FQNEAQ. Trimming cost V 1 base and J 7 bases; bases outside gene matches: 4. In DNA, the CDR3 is TGTGCCAGCAGCTTAGGACAGGGGGCAGGACAGCCCCAGCATTTT. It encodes CASSLGQGAGQPQHF.

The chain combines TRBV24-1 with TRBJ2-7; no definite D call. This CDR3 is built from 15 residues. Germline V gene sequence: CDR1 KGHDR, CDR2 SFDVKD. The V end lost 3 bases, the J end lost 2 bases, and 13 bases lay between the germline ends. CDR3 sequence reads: CATSDGHTTTYEQYF. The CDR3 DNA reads TGTGCCACCAGTGATGGTCATACCACTACCTACGAGCAGTACTTC.

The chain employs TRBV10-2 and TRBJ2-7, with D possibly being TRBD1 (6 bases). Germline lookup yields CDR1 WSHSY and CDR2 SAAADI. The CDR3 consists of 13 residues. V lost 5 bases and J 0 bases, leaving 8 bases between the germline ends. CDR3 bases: TGCGCCAGCAGTAGGGACAACTCCTACGAGCAGTACTTC. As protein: CASSRDNSYEQYF.

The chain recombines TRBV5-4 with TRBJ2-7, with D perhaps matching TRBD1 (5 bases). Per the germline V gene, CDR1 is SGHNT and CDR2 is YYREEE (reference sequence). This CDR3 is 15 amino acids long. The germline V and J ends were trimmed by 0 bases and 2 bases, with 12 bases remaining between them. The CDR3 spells CASSLEVGRAYEQYF. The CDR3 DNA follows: TGTGCCAGCAGCTTGGAAGTGGGCAGGGCCTACGAGCAGTACTTC.

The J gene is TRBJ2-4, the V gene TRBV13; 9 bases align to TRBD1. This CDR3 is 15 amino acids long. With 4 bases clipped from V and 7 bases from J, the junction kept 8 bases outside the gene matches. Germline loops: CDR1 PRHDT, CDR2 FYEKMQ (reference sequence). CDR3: CASSSTGTGYNIQYF. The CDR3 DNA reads TGTGCCAGCAGCTCAACCGGGACAGGGTATAACATTCAGTACTTC.

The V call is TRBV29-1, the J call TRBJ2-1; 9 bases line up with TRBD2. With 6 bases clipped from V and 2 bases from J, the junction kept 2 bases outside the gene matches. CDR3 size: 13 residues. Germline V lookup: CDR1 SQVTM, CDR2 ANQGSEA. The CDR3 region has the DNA TGCAGCGTCGCTAGCGGGGCCTACAATGAGCAGTTCTTC. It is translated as CSVASGAYNEQFF.

Here the CDR3 reads CASTETGESEAFF. In DNA form, the CDR3 reads TGTGCCAGCACAGAGACAGGGGAGTCGGAAGCTTTCTTT. This chain links TRBV2 with TRBJ1-1, with TRBD1 matching over 8 bases. The CDR3 covers 13 residues. Germline loops: CDR1 SNHLY, CDR2 FYNNEI. Germline trimming cut 7 bases from V and 8 bases from J; bases unmatched to any gene: 9.

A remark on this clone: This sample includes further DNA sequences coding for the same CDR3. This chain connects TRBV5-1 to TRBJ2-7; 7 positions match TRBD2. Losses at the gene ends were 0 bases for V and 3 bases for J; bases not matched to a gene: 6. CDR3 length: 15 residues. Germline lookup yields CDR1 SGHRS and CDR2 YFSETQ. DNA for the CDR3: TGCGCCAGCAGCTTGGGGGCAGGGAGGGACTACGAGCAGTACTTC. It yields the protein CASSLGAGRDYEQYF.

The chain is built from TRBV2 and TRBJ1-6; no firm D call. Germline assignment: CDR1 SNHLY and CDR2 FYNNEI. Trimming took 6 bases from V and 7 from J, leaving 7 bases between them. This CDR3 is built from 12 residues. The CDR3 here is CASRQSNSPLHF. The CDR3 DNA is TGTGCCAGCAGACAGTCCAATTCACCCCTCCACTTT. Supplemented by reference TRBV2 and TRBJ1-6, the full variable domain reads EPEVTQTPSHQVTQMGQEVILRCVPISNHLYFYWYRQILGQKVEFLVSFYNNEISEKSEIFDDQFSVERPDGSNFTLKIRSTKLEDSAMYFCASRQSNSPLHFGNGTRLTVT.

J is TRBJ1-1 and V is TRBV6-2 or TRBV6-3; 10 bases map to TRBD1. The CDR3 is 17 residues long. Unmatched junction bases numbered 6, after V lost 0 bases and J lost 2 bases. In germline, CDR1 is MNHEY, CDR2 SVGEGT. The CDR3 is CASSYSRQGARNTEAFF. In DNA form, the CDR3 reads TGTGCCAGCAGTTACTCGAGACAGGGGGCGCGAAACACTGAAGCTTTCTTT.

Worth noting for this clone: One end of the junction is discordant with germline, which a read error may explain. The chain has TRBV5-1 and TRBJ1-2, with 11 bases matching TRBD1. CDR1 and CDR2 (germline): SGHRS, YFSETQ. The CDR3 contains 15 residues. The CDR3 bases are TGCGCCAGCGGCTTAAGGACAGGGGGCGCGAGTGGCTACACCTTC. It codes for CASGLRTGGASGYTF.

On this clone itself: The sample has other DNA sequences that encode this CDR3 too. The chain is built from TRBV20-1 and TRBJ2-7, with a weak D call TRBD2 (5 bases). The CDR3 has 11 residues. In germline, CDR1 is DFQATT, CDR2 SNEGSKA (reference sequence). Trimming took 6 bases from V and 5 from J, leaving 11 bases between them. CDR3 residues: CSARSGHEQYF. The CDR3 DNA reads TGCAGTGCCAGGAGCGGCCACGAGCAGTACTTC.

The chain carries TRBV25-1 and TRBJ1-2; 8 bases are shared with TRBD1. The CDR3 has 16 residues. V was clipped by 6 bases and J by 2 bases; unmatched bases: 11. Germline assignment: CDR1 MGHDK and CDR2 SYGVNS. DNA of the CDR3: TGTGCCAGCAGCCCTTCGGGGACAGGCAGAAACTATGGCTACACCTTC. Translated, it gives CASSPSGTGRNYGYTF.

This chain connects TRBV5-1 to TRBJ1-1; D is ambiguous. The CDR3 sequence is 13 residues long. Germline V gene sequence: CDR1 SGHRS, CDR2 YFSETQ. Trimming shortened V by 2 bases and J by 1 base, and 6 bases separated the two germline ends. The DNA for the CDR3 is TGCGCCAGCAGCTTCCCAGAGAACACTGAAGCTTTCTTT. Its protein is CASSFPENTEAFF.

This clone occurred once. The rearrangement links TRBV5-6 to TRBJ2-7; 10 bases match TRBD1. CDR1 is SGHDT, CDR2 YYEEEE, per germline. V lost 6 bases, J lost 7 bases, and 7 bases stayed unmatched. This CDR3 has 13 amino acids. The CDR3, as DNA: TGTGCCAGCAATAGACAGGGGGCGAGGGAGCAGTACTTC. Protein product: CASNRQGAREQYF.

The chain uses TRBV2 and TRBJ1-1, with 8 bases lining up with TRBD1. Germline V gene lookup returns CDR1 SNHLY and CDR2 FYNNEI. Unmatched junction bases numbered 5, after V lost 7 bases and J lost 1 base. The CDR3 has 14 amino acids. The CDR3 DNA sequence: TGTGCCAGCACGGCAGGACAGGGGAACACTGAAGCTTTCTTT. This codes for CASTAGQGNTEAFF. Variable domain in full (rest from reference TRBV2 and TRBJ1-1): EPEVTQTPSHQVTQMGQEVILRCVPISNHLYFYWYRQILGQKVEFLVSFYNNEISEKSEIFDDQFSVERPDGSNFTLKIRSTKLEDSAMYFCASTAGQGNTEAFFGQGTRLTVV.

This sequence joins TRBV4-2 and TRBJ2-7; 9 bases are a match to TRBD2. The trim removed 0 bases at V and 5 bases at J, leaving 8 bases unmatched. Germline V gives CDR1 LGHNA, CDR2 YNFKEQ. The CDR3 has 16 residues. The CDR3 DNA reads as TGTGCCAGCAGCCAAGATCGCGGGGGGGCTTCGAACGAGCAGTACTTC. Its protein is CASSQDRGGASNEQYF.

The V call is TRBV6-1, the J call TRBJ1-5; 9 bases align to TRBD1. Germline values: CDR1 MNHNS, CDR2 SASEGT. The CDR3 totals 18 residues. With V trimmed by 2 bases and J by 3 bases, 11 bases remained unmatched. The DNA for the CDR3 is TGTGCCAGCAGTGAATCCCCGACCGGGACAGGGAACAATCAGCCCCAGCATTTT. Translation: CASSESPTGTGNNQPQHF.

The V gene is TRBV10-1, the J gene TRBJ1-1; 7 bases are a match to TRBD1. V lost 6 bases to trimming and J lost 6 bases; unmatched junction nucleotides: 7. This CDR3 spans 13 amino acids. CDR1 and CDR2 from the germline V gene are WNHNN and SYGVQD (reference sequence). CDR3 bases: TGCGCCAGCAGACCGACAGGGACGTCTGAAGCTTTCTTT. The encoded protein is CASRPTGTSEAFF.

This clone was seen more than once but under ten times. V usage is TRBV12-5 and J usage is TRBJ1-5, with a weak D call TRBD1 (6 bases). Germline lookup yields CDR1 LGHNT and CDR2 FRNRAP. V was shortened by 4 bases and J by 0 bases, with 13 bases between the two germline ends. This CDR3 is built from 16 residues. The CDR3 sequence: CASGSPTGISNQPQHF. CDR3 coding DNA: TGTGCTAGTGGTTCCCCGACAGGTATTAGCAATCAGCCCCAGCATTTT.

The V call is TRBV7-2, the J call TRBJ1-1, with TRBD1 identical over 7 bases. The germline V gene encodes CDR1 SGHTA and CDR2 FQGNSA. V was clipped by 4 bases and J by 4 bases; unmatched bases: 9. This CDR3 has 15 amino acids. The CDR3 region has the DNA TGTGCCAGCAGCTACTGGACAGGAGGGGCCACTGAAGCTTTCTTT. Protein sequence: CASSYWTGGATEAFF. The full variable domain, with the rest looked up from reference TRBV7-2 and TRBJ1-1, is GAGVSQSPSNKVTEKGKDVELRCDPISGHTALYWYRQSLGQGLEFLIYFQGNSAPDKSGLPSDRFSAERTGGSVSTLTIQRTQQEDSAVYLCASSYWTGGATEAFFGQGTRLTVV.

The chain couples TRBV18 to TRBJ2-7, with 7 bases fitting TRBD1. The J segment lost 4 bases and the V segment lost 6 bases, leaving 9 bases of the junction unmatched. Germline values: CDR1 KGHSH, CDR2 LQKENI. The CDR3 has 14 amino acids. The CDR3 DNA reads TGTGCCAGCTCGTGGGGACAGTCCGAATACGAGCAGTACTTC. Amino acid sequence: CASSWGQSEYEQYF.

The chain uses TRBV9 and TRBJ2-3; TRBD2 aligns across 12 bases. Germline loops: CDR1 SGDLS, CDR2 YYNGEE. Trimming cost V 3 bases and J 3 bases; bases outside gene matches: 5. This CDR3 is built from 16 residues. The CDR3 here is CASSAGGTSGTDTQYF. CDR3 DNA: TGTGCCAGCAGCGCAGGGGGGACTAGCGGGACAGATACGCAGTATTTT.

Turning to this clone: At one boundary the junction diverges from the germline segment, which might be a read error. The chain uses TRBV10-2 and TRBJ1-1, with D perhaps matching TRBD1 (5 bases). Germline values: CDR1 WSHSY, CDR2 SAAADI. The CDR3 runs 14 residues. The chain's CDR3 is CASREYRGNTEAFF. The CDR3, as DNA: TGCGCCAGCAGGGAGTATAGGGGGAACACTGAAGCTTTCTTT.

The CDR3 here is CASSGGISGNTIYF. The DNA for the CDR3 is TGTGCCAGCAGCGGAGGGATTTCTGGAAACACCATATATTTT. This sequence joins TRBV11-2 and TRBJ1-3; D is uncertain. V lost 5 bases and J 1 base, leaving 9 bases between the germline ends. The CDR3 is made up of 14 amino acids. Germline CDR1 reads SGHAT; CDR2 reads FQNNGV.

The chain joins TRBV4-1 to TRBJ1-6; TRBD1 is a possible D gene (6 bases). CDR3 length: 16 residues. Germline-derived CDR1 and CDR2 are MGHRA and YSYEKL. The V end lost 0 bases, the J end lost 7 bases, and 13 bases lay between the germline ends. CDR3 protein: CASSQESGQGNSPLHF. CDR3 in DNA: TGCGCCAGCAGCCAAGAAAGTGGGCAGGGGAATTCACCCCTCCACTTT.